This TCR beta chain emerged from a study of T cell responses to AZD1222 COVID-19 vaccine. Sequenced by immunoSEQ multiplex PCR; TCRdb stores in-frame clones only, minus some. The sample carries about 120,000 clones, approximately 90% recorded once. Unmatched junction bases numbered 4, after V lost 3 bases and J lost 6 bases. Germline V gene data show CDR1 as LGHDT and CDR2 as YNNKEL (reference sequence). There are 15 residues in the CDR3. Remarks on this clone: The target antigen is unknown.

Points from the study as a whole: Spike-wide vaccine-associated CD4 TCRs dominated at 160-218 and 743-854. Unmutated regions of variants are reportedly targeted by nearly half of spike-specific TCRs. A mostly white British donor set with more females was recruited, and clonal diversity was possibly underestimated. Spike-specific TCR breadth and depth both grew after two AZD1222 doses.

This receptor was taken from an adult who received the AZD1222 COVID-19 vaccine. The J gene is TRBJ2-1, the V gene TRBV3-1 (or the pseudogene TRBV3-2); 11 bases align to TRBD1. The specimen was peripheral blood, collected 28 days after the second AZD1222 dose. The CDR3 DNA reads TGTGCCAGCAGCCACGGGACAGGGGGGGTCAATGAGCAGTTCTTC. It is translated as CASSHGTGGVNEQFF.